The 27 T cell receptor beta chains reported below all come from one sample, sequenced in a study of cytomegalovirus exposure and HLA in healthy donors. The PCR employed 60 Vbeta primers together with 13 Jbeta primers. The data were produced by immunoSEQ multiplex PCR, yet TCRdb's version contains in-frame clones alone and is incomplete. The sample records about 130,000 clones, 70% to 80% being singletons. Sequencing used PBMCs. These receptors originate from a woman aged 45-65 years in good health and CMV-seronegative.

CDR3 DNA sequence: TGTGCCAGCAGCGGAGAGGCAGTTGCCTATGGCTACACCTTC. It codes for CASSGEAVAYGYTF. J is TRBJ1-2 and V is TRBV9; no reliable D call. Germline CDR1 reads SGDLS; CDR2 reads YYNGEE. This CDR3 is 14 amino acids long. V shed 3 bases and J shed 4 bases, with 13 bases lying between them.

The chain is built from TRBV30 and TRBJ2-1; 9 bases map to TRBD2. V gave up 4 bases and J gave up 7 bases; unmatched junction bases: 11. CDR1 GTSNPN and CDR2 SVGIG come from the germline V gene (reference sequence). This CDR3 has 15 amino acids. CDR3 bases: TGTGCCTGGATGGGTAGCGGGAGTCACGGGAATGAGCAGTTCTTC. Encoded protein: CAWMGSGSHGNEQFF.

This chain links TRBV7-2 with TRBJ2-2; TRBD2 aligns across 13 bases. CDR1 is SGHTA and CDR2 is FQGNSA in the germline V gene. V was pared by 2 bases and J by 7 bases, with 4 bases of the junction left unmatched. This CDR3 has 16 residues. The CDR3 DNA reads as TGTGCCAGCAGCTTACCGGGACTAGCGGGACTCGGGGAGCTGTTTTTT. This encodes CASSLPGLAGLGELFF.

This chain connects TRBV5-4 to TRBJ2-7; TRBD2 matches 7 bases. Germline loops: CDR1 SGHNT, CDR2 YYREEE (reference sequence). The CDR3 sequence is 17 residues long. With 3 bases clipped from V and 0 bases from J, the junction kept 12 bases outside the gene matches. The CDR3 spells CASSSVGGLRSSYEQYF. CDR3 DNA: TGTGCCAGCAGCTCCGTGGGGGGGTTACGGAGCTCCTACGAGCAGTACTTC. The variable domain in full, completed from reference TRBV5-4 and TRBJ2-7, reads ETGVTQSPTHLIKTRGQQVTLRCSSQSGHNTVSWYQQALGQGPQFIFQYYREEENGRGNFPPRFSGLQFPNYSSELNVNALELDDSALYLCASSSVGGLRSSYEQYFGPGTRLTVT.

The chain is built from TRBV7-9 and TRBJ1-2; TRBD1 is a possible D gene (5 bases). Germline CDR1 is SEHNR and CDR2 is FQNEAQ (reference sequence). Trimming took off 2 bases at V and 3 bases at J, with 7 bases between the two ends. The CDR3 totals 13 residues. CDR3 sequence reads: CASSLWGDYGYTF. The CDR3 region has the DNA TGTGCCAGCAGCTTATGGGGGGACTATGGCTACACCTTC.

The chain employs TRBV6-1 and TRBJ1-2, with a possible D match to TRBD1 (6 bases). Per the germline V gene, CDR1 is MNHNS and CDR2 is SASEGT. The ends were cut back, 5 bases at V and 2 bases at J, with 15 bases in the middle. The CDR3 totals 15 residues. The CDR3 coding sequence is TGTGCCAGCAGTTTTTCCGGGACAAGGAACTATGGCTACACCTTC. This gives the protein CASSFSGTRNYGYTF.

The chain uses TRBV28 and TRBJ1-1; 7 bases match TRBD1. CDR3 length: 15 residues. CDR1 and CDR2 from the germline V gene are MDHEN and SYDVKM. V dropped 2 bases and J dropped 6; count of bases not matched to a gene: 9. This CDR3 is CASSLPDRTAPEAFF. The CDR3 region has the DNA TGTGCCAGCAGTTTACCGGACAGGACTGCCCCTGAAGCTTTCTTT.

The CDR3: CASSFKQNTEAFF. CDR3 DNA: TGTGCCAGCAGCTTTAAGCAGAACACTGAAGCTTTCTTT. The chain recombines TRBV7-2 with TRBJ1-1; D not certain. CDR3 size: 13 residues. CDR1 and CDR2 (germline): SGHTA, FQGNSA. V was pared by 3 bases and J by 1 base, with 6 bases between. The full variable domain, with the rest looked up from reference TRBV7-2 and TRBJ1-1, is GAGVSQSPSNKVTEKGKDVELRCDPISGHTALYWYRQSLGQGLEFLIYFQGNSAPDKSGLPSDRFSAERTGGSVSTLTIQRTQQEDSAVYLCASSFKQNTEAFFGQGTRLTVV.

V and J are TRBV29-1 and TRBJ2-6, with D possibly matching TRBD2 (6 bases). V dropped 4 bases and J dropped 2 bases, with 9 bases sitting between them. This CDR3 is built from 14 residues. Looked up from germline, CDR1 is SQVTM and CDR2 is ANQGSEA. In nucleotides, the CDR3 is TGCAGCGTTGTGTGGGAGGCTGGGGCCAACGTCCTGACTTTC. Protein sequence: CSVVWEAGANVLTF.

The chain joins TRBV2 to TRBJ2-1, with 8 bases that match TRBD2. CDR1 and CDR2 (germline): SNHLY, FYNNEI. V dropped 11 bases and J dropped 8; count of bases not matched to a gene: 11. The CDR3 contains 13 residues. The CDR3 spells CARAAGVSDEQFF. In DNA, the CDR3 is TGTGCCCGCGCAGCGGGAGTTTCGGATGAGCAGTTCTTC.

DNA for the CDR3: TGTGCCAGTAGTCCCCGGGGAAAAGCCTACGAGCAGTACTTC. This codes for CASSPRGKAYEQYF. V usage is TRBV19 and J usage is TRBJ2-7; D might be TRBD2 (5 bases). This CDR3 is 14 amino acids long. Deletions cut 5 bases from V and 2 bases from J, with 13 bases between. Per germline, CDR1 LNHDA and CDR2 SQIVND (reference sequence).

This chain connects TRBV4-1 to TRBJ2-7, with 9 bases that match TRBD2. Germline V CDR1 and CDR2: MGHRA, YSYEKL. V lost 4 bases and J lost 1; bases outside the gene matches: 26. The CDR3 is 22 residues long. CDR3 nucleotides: TGCGCCAGCAGCCTCCACCCCCCTGGTACGGGACTAGCTCCCCCAAAATCCTACGAGCAGTACTTC. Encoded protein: CASSLHPPGTGLAPPKSYEQYF.

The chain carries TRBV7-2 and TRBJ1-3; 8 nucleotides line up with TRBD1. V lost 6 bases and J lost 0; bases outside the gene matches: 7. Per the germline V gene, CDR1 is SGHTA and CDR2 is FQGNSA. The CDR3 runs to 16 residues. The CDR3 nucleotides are TGTGCCAGCAGAAAGGACAGGGTAATCTCTGGAAACACCATATATTTT. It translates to CASRKDRVISGNTIYF.

The CDR3 here is CASSPGGVPYEQYF. CDR3 nucleotide sequence: TGTGCCAGCAGTCCGGGGGGAGTCCCCTACGAGCAGTACTTC. The chain couples TRBV7-2 to TRBJ2-7, with 7 nucleotides matching TRBD2. Germline assignment: CDR1 SGHTA and CDR2 FQGNSA. The CDR3 sequence is 14 residues long. V shed 6 bases, J shed 2 bases, and the junction held 7 bases outside the gene matches.

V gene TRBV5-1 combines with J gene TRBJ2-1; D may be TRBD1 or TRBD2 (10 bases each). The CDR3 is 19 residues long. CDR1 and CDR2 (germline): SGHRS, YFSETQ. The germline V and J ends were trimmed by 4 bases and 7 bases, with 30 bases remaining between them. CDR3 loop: CASSPVGTGVGLAENEQFF. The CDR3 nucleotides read TGCGCCAGCAGCCCGGTCGGGACAGGGGTTGGACTAGCGGAGAATGAGCAGTTCTTC.

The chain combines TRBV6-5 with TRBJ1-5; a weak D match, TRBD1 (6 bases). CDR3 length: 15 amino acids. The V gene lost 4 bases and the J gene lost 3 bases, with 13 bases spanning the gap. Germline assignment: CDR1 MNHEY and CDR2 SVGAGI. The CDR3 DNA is TGTGCCAGCAGTTCCAGGGGTGGCCCCAATCAGCCCCAGCATTTT. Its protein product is CASSSRGGPNQPQHF.

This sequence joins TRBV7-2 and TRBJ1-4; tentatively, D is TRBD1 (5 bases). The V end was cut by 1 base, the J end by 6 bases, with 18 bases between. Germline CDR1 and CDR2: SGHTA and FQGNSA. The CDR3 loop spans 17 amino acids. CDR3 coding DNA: TGTGCCAGCAGCTTAGACTACAGGTTGGGAATTGATGAAAAACTGTTTTTT. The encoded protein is CASSLDYRLGIDEKLFF.

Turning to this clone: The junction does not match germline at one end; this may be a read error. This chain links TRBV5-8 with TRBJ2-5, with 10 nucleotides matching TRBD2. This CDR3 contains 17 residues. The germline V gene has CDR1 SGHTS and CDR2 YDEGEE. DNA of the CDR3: TGTGCCAGCAGCCTAGGGACTAGCGTGGGGGGGCAAGAGGCCCAGTACTTC. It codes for CASSLGTSVGGQEAQYF. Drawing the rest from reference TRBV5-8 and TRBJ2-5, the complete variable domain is EAGVTQSPTHLIKTRGQQATLRCSPISGHTSVYWYQQALGLGLQFLLWYDEGEERNRGNFPPRFSGRQFPNYSSELNVNALELEDSALYLCASSLGTSVGGQEAQYFGPGTRLLVL.

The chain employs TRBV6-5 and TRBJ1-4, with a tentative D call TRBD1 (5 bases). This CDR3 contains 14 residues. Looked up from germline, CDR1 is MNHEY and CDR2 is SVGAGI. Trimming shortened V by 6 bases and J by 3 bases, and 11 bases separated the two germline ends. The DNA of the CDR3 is TGTGCCAGCAGAACAGGAACGGCTAATGAAAAACTGTTTTTT. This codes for CASRTGTANEKLFF.

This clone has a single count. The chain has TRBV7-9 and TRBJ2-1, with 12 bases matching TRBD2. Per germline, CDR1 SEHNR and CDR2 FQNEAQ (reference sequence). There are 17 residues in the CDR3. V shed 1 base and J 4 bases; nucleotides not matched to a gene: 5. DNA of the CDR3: TGTGCCAGCAGCTTAGGCGCTAGCGGGAGGGGTTACAATGAGCAGTTCTTC. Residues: CASSLGASGRGYNEQFF.

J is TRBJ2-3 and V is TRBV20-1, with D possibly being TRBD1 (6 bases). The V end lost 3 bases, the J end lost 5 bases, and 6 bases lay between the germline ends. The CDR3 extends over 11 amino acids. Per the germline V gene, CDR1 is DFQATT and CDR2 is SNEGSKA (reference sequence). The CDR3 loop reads CSASRGDTQYF. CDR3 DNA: TGCAGTGCTAGCAGGGGAGATACGCAGTATTTT.

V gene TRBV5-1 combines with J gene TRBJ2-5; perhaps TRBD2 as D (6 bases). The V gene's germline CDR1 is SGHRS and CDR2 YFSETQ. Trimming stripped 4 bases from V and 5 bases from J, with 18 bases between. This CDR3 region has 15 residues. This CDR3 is CASSLLERVRETQYF. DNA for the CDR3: TGCGCCAGCAGCCTCCTCGAGCGGGTTCGGGAGACCCAGTACTTC.

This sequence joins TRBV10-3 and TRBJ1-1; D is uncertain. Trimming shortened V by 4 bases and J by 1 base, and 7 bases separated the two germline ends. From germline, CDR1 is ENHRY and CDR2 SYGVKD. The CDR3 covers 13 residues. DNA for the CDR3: TGTGCCATCAGTGGAGGGTGGAACACTGAAGCTTTCTTT. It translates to CAISGGWNTEAFF.

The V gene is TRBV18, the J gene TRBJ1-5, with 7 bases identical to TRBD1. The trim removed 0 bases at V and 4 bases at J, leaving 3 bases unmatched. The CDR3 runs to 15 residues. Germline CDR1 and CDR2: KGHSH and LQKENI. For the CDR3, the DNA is TGTGCCAGCTCACCACCAGGGACAGTAAATCAGCCCCAGCATTTT. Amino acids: CASSPPGTVNQPQHF.

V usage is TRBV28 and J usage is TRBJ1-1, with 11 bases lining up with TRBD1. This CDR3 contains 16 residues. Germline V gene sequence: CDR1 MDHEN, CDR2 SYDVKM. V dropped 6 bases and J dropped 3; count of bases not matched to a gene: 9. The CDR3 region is CASSHRTGGLDTEAFF. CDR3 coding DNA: TGTGCCAGCAGCCATAGGACAGGGGGCCTCGACACTGAAGCTTTCTTT.

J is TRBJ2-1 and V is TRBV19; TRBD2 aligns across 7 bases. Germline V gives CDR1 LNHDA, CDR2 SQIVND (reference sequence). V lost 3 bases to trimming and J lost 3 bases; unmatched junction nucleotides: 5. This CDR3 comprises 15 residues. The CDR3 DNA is TGTGCCAGTAGTATGGGGGGAGGGTACTACAATGAGCAGTTCTTC. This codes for CASSMGGGYYNEQFF.

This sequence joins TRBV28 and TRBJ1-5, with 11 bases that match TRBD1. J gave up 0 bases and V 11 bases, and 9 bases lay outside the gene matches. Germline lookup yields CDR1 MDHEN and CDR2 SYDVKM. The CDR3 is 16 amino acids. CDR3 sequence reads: CAVRGTGGYSNQPQHF. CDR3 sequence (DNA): TGTGCCGTCAGGGGGACAGGGGGTTATAGCAATCAGCCCCAGCATTTT. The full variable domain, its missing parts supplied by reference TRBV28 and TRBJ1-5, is DVKVTQSSRYLVKRTGEKVFLECVQDMDHENMFWYRQDPGLGLRLIYFSYDVKMKEKGDIPEGYSVSREKKERFSLILESASTNQTSMYLCAVRGTGGYSNQPQHFGDGTRLSIL.